This T cell receptor (beta chain) was sequenced during a study of circulating and synovial CD4+ cells in juvenile arthritis (dated by TCRdb to between 2014 and 2016). In terms of the full investigation: TCRbeta CDR3 repertoires of circulating HLA-DR+ CD4 T cells, bulk blood CD4 T cells and synovial CD4 T cells were compared within each patient. The goal of repertoire sequencing was to confirm that a circulating synovial-like CD4 T cell subset was enriched in synovial clonotypes. The study at large found these results: Traditional Vbeta family usage analysis did not detect the difference between circulating pathogenic-like lymphocytes and bulk blood T cells. Overlap with synovium increased with sequencing depth, so measured shared-clonotype fractions likely underestimated the full repertoire overlap. Because T cell genome counts in CPL samples and bulk blood CD4 samples differed by at least an order of magnitude, sample-size effects were addressed. Compared with bulk blood CD4 repertoires, both the synovial and the circulating pathogenic-like lymphocyte repertoires were less diverse, and some CPL samples were as oligoclonal as synovium. Circulating pathogenic-like lymphocytes clustered with synovial T cells and shared a substantially higher fraction of CDR3 sequences with synovium than bulk blood.

Donors of the sequenced samples were patients with active juvenile idiopathic arthritis. Cells were sorted immediately after thawing, with dead cells excluded using Live/Dead Fixable Near-IR Stain. The germline ends are 8 bases apart after V is trimmed by 5 bases and J by 0 bases. The cysteine opens and the phenylalanine closes a CDR3 of 14 amino acids. Only CDR3 DNA is held: 42 bases, read in frame from base 1. Per the germline V gene (reference sequence), MNHNY is the CDR1 and SVGAGI is the CDR2. Receptor amplification or capture employed the immunoSEQ multiplex PCR assay. TCRbeta CDR3 sequencing was carried out by an external provider as a commercial service. Processing in the source paper ran as follows. The analyses used productive nucleotide sequences together with amino acid sequences obtained by in silico translation. Diversity was measured with Renyi entropy across alpha values, using the median of 200 repeated subsamples to equalise sample size. Pairwise repertoire distance was calculated as one minus the Chao-modified Jaccard index to correct for under-sampling and was used for clustering. Frequency-weighted overlap with synovial clonotypes was computed at 200 sample sizes with 200 draws without replacement at each size, and the value at the size of the smaller sample was reported. TCRdb re-hosts the immuneACCESS table, in-frame sequences only. Its copies lack some clones; in the studies checked, an unresolved V gene accounts for under half of them, and the cause for the rest is not known. For V, J and clone size, that table is used; D and trimming come from the DNA. In all, the sample holds some 14,000 clones, and roughly 88% of those were seen once. Approximately 3.3% of the sample belongs to the ten largest clones.

In the case of this clone: What this receptor recognizes is not known. Within one base of it there is no much larger clone, and no base qualities were kept.

The material sequenced was CD4+ T cells from synovial fluid. Recombination connected TRBV6-6 to TRBJ1-5, with the D gene call left open. This clonotype was obtained from a human patient with juvenile idiopathic arthritis. Some clones in this sample may be carry-over from other donors' samples. Read as DNA, the sequence is TGTGCCAGCAGTCCTAGTAATAGCAATCAGCCCCAGCATTTT. This sequence encodes CASSPSNSNQPQHF.